The 10 T cell receptor beta chains below were found in one sample sequenced in a study of blood T cell repertoires in COVID-19. The data were produced by immunoSEQ multiplex PCR, yet TCRdb's version contains in-frame clones alone and is incomplete. Here the sample spans under 250,000 clones, 89% being singletons. The sample was peripheral blood. The receptors originated from a man in his sixties who had recovered from COVID-19.

The chain couples TRBV30 to TRBJ2-7; possibly TRBD2 for D (5 bases). The germline V and J ends were trimmed by 4 bases and 2 bases, with 18 bases remaining between them. CDR3 length: 15 amino acids. Germline V gives CDR1 GTSNPN, CDR2 SVGIG (reference sequence). The CDR3 DNA is TGTGCCTGGACCCTCGTTCGCACCGGGACCTACGAGCAGTACTTC. This sequence encodes CAWTLVRTGTYEQYF. Based on the CDR3 plus reference TRBV30 and TRBJ2-7, the full variable domain is SQTIHQWPATLVQPVGSPLSLECTVEGTSNPNLYWYRQAAGRGLQLLFYSVGIGQISSEVPQNLSASRPQDRQFILSSKKLLLSDSGFYLCAWTLVRTGTYEQYFGPGTRLTVT.

The CDR3 nucleotides read TGCGCCAGCAGCCAACCACGGGACAAGAATTATAATTCACCCCTCCACTTT. Protein sequence: CASSQPRDKNYNSPLHF. The V call is TRBV4-1, the J call TRBJ1-6; possibly TRBD1 for D (6 bases). The ends were cut back, 2 bases at V and 4 bases at J, with 15 bases in the middle. The CDR3 is 17 amino acids. From germline, CDR1 is MGHRA and CDR2 YSYEKL.

This clone was detected only once. The chain couples TRBV5-4 to TRBJ1-2, with D unresolved. The CDR3 runs 14 residues. Germline CDR1 and CDR2: SGHNT and YYREEE (reference sequence). V was clipped by 3 bases and J by 2 bases, with 11 bases between them. CDR3 in DNA: TGTGCCAGCAGCTCGGGATCCAGGAACTATGGCTACACCTTC. Residues: CASSSGSRNYGYTF. Full variable domain (missing parts from reference TRBV5-4 and TRBJ1-2): ETGVTQSPTHLIKTRGQQVTLRCSSQSGHNTVSWYQQALGQGPQFIFQYYREEENGRGNFPPRFSGLQFPNYSSELNVNALELDDSALYLCASSSGSRNYGYTFGSGTRLTVV.

The rearrangement uses TRBV12-5 and TRBJ2-1; 9 positions match TRBD1. The CDR3 has 17 residues. CDR1 and CDR2 (germline): LGHNT, FRNRAP. The junction had 16 bases not matched to a gene; V was cut back by 5 bases and J by 8 bases. The CDR3 coding sequence is TGTGCTAGTGGTCCGGCCCTCCGGGACAGGGCGATCGATGAGCAGTTCTTC. Amino acid sequence: CASGPALRDRAIDEQFF.

The rearrangement joins TRBV9 to TRBJ1-1, with D tentatively TRBD1 (5 bases). Trimming left V 2 bases short and J 1 base short, with 9 bases between. CDR1 and CDR2 (germline): SGDLS, YYNGEE. This CDR3 comprises 14 residues. CDR3 in DNA: TGTGCCAGCAGCGTGGGGCTGCAGAACACTGAAGCTTTCTTT. Translation: CASSVGLQNTEAFF.

This clone was observed a handful of times. This sequence joins TRBV12-1 and TRBJ1-1; TRBD1 reflects the table's D call only, with no check against the DNA. TRBV12-1 is listed as a pseudogene. There are 15 residues in the CDR3. CDR3: CASSFPTGENTEAFF. CDR3 nucleotide sequence: TGTGCCAGCAGCTTCCCGACAGGGGAAAACACTGAAGCTTTCTTT.

This clone turned up a few times. The V call is TRBV24-1, the J call TRBJ2-5; TRBD1 agrees at 7 bases. The ends lost 10 bases at V and 3 bases at J; junction bases unmatched: 16. The CDR3 sequence is 16 residues long. The germline CDR1 and CDR2 sequences are KGHDR and SFDVKD. This CDR3 reads CATAGPGTAVKETQYF. The DNA for the CDR3 is TGTGCCACTGCGGGTCCAGGGACAGCCGTCAAAGAGACCCAGTACTTC.

In this sample, this clone turned up once. The chain uses TRBV6-2 or TRBV6-3 and TRBJ2-1; the match to TRBD2 covers 16 bases. The CDR3 sequence is 18 residues long. J lost 9 bases, V lost 4 bases, and 12 bases had no gene match. Germline loops: CDR1 MNHEY, CDR2 SVGEGT. The CDR3 coding sequence is TGTGCCAGCAGTTCCGGGACTAGCGGGAGGGCCGGTTTGGGTGAGCAGTTCTTC. It translates to CASSSGTSGRAGLGEQFF.

V gene TRBV2 combines with J gene TRBJ1-5; TRBD1 matches at 7 bases. Germline lookup yields CDR1 SNHLY and CDR2 FYNNEI. This CDR3 region has 14 residues. V lost 8 bases to trimming and J lost 2 bases; unmatched junction nucleotides: 6. The CDR3 region has the DNA TGTGCCAGCGAGCGAGGGGGCGGCAATCAGCCCCAGCATTTT. Translated, it gives CASERGGGNQPQHF.

This sequence joins TRBV20-1 and TRBJ1-2; 7 bases map to TRBD1. The trim removed 3 bases at V and 2 bases at J, leaving 3 bases unmatched. Germline-derived CDR1 and CDR2 are DFQATT and SNEGSKA (reference sequence). The CDR3 is made up of 13 amino acids. In DNA form, the CDR3 reads TGCAGTGCTAGTGGGGACAGCAACTATGGCTACACCTTC. Protein: CSASGDSNYGYTF.